This T cell receptor beta chain comes out of a study of Ad26.COV2.S vaccination and SARS-CoV-2 variants. Overall study: In the study, Ad26.COV2.S was injected intramuscularly once, or twice 56 days apart.

Treatment noted: about 20 received Ad26.COV2.S at low or high dose, single or two shots; 5 received placebo; per-sample allocation not given. Repertoires come from day 63 after the first vaccine or placebo injection. Donation was by an adult aged 18-55 years who was in Boston. This clone appeared a few times. Germline assignment: CDR1 SGHRS and CDR2 YFSETQ. V was clipped by 4 bases and J by 0 bases, with 13 bases between them. There are 15 residues in the CDR3. The table came from immunoSEQ multiplex PCR; TCRdb's copy has only in-frame clones and leaves some out. Of 450,000 to 550,000 clones listed, 85% to 90% are singletons.

The chain joins TRBV5-1 to TRBJ1-1; D is undetermined. The specimen comprised peripheral blood, sampled in a trial of Ad26.COV2.S vaccine versus placebo. The receptor was derived from a person between 18 and 60 years old who received the Ad26.COV2.S COVID-19 vaccine or a placebo. The CDR3 reads CASSPFRGMNTEAFF. DNA of the CDR3: TGCGCCAGCAGCCCTTTCAGAGGGATGAACACTGAAGCTTTCTTT.